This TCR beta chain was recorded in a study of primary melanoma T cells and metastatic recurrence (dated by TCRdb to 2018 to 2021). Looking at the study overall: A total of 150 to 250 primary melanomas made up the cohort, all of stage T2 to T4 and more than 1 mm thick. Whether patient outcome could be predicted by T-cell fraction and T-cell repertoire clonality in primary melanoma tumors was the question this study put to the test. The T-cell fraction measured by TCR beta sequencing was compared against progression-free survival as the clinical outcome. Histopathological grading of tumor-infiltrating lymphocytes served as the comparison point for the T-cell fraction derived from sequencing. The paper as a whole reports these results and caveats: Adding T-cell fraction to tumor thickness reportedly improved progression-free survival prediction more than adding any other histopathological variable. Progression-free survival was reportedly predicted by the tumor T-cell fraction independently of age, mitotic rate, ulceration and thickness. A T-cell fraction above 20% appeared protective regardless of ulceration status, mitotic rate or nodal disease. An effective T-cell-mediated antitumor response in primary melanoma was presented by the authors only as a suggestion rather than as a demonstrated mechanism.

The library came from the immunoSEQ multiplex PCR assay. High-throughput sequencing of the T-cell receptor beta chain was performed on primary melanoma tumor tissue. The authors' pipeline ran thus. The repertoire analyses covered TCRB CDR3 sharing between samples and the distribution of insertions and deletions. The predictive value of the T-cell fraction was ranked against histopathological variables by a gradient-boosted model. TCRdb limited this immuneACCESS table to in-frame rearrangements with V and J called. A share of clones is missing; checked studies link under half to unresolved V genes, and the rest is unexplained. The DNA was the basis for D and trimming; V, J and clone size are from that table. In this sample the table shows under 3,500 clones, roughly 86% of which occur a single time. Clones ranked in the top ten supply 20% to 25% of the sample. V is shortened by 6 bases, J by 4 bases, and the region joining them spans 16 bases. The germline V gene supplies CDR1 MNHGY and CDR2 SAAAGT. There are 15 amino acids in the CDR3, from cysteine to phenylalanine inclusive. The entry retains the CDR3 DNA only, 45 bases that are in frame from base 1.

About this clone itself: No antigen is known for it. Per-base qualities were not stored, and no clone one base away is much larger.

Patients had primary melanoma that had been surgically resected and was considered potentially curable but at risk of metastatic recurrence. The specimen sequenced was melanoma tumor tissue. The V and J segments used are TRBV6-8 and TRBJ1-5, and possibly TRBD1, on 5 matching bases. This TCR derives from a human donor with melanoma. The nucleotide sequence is TGTGCCAGCAGACGACAGTTGAACTCAAATCAGCCCCAGCATTTT. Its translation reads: CASRRQLNSNQPQHF.